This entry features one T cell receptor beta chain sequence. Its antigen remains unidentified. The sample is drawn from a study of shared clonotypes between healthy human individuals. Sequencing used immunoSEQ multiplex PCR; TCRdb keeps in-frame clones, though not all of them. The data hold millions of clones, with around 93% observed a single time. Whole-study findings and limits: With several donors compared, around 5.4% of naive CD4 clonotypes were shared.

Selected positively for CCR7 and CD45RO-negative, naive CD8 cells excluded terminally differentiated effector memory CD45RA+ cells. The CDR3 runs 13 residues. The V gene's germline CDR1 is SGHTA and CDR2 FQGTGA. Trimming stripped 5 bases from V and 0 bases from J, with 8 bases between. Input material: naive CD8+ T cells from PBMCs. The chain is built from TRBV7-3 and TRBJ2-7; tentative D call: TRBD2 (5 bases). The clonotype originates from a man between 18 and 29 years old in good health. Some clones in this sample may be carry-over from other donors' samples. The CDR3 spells CASSEGLSYEQYF. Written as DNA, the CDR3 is TGTGCCAGCAGCGAAGGACTCTCCTACGAGCAGTACTTC.